One and the same sample provided the 22 T cell receptor beta chains below, sequenced in a study of cytomegalovirus exposure and HLA in healthy donors. In the PCR, 60 Vbeta and 13 Jbeta primers were used. The data were produced by immunoSEQ multiplex PCR, yet TCRdb's version contains in-frame clones alone and is incomplete. The table lists 150,000 to 200,000 clones, about three quarters of them singletons. Sequenced sample: PBMCs. The receptor source for this set is a man aged 25-45 years in good health and CMV-seropositive.

The chain combines TRBV4-1 with TRBJ2-5, with TRBD2 as a possible D gene (5 bases). The CDR3 totals 15 residues. V was trimmed by 1 base and J by 0 bases, leaving 9 bases between them. Per germline, CDR1 MGHRA and CDR2 YSYEKL. CDR3 protein: CASSQAGINQETQYF. CDR3 in DNA: TGCGCCAGCAGCCAAGCGGGGATAAACCAAGAGACCCAGTACTTC.

J is TRBJ2-7 and V is TRBV2; 7 bases are a match to TRBD2. CDR1 is SNHLY, CDR2 FYNNEI, per germline. The CDR3 length is 14 residues. V lost 3 bases and J lost 2; bases outside the gene matches: 4. Written as DNA, the CDR3 is TGTGCCAGCAGTGACCCGGGACTACCCTACGAGCAGTACTTC. Protein product: CASSDPGLPYEQYF.

This clone was seen once. The rearrangement joins TRBV11-2 to TRBJ2-1, with TRBD1 as a possible D gene (6 bases). The CDR3 runs 14 residues. Per the germline V gene, CDR1 is SGHAT and CDR2 is FQNNGV. Trimming pared 4 bases from V and 8 bases from J, leaving 15 bases between. The CDR3 here is CASSSMDSSDEQFF. The CDR3, as DNA: TGTGCCAGCAGCTCGATGGACAGTTCCGATGAGCAGTTCTTC.

This clone was found once. The chain carries TRBV9 and TRBJ2-5; D is ambiguous. The DNA end lines up better with TRBJ2-7; the J call may be wrong. Germline V gene sequence: CDR1 SGDLS, CDR2 YYNGEE. The CDR3 contains 15 residues. The CDR3 is CASSVGAESSYEQYF. The DNA for the CDR3 is TGTGCCAGCAGCGTAGGTGCTGAGAGCTCCTACGAGCAGTACTTC.

The V and J genes are TRBV19 and TRBJ1-4; 8 bases match TRBD1. The CDR3 runs to 14 residues. J was trimmed by 4 bases and V by 6 bases; bases with no gene match: 4. The germline V gene has CDR1 LNHDA and CDR2 SQIVND (reference sequence). DNA of the CDR3: TGTGCCAGTAGAATCGGACAGGGTAATGAAAAACTGTTTTTT. It yields the protein CASRIGQGNEKLFF. The full variable domain, its missing parts supplied by reference TRBV19 and TRBJ1-4, is DGGITQSPKYLFRKEGQNVTLSCEQNLNHDAMYWYRQDPGQGLRLIYYSQIVNDFQKGDIAEGYSVSREKKESFPLTVTSAQKNPTAFYLCASRIGQGNEKLFFGSGTQLSVL.

The chain is built from TRBV27 and TRBJ2-3; TRBD1 matches at 7 bases. Trimming at V came to 8 bases and at J to 6 bases, leaving 8 bases not matched to a gene. CDR3 length: 13 amino acids. In germline, CDR1 is MNHEY, CDR2 SMNVEV (reference sequence). CDR3 nucleotide sequence: TGTGCCAGCTCTCAAAGGGGGCAGGATACGCAGTATTTT. The encoded protein is CASSQRGQDTQYF.

This clone appeared a few times. V gene TRBV5-1 combines with J gene TRBJ2-5; the match to TRBD2 covers 15 bases. Per germline, CDR1 SGHRS and CDR2 YFSETQ. V was clipped by 4 bases and J by 5 bases; unmatched bases: 6. This CDR3 region has 16 residues. CDR3 amino acids: CASSLGLAGGPETQYF. CDR3 in DNA: TGCGCCAGCAGCCTCGGACTAGCGGGAGGGCCCGAGACCCAGTACTTC.

The genes are TRBV4-1 and TRBJ2-7, with D maybe TRBD2 (6 bases). V lost 1 base to trimming and J lost 5 bases, with 15 bases between them. The CDR3 runs 15 residues. Per germline, CDR1 MGHRA and CDR2 YSYEKL. The CDR3 DNA reads TGCGCCAGCAGCCAAGTTAGATCGGGGGTCGACGAGCAGTACTTC. It encodes CASSQVRSGVDEQYF.

The rearrangement joins TRBV5-6 to TRBJ2-7, with a weak D call TRBD1 (6 bases). The CDR3 spans 14 residues. With 1 base removed from V and 3 bases from J, the gap between germline ends came to 11 bases. Germline CDR1 reads SGHDT; CDR2 reads YYEEEE. CDR3 DNA sequence: TGTGCCAGCAGCTTGACAGGGATTAACTACGAGCAGTACTTC. Translated, it gives CASSLTGINYEQYF.

The chain joins TRBV4-2 to TRBJ2-7; D might be TRBD1 (5 bases). In germline, CDR1 is LGHNA, CDR2 YNFKEQ. There are 16 residues in the CDR3. Between the trimmed V and J ends, which lost 0 bases and 3 bases, there was a span of 15 bases. Written as DNA, the CDR3 is TGTGCCAGCAGCCAAGATAGTTTGGACACAGTCTACGAGCAGTACTTC. It yields the protein CASSQDSLDTVYEQYF.

The chain is built from TRBV28 and TRBJ1-3; 7 positions agree with TRBD1. CDR3 length equals 17 residues. V was clipped by 4 bases and J by 2 bases; unmatched bases: 11. Per germline, CDR1 MDHEN and CDR2 SYDVKM. The CDR3 is CASSSHRRTGAGNTIYF. The CDR3 DNA follows: TGTGCCAGCAGTTCACACCGACGGACAGGCGCTGGAAACACCATATATTTT.

The rearrangement uses TRBV7-8 and TRBJ2-5; D is unresolved. The J call is uncertain, as TRBJ2-7 better fits the DNA end. CDR1 is SGHVS, CDR2 FQNEAQ, per germline. The CDR3 runs to 16 residues. CDR3 nucleotides: TGTGCCAGCAGCTTAGAAGGCGGAGAGAGCTCCTACGAGCAGTACTTC. It codes for CASSLEGGESSYEQYF.

On this clone itself: Within the sample, other DNA sequences also encode this same CDR3. The chain combines TRBV28 with TRBJ2-1; D gene unclear. CDR1 is MDHEN and CDR2 is SYDVKM in the germline V gene. The CDR3 extends over 11 amino acids. The V end lost 5 bases, the J end lost 4 bases, and 3 bases lay between the germline ends. The CDR3 sequence: CASSLYNEQFF. The CDR3 nucleotides read TGTGCCAGCAGTCTTTACAATGAGCAGTTCTTC.

This clone was seen only a few times. A read error may produce the germline difference seen at one junction end. This chain joins TRBV7-9 and TRBJ2-7; a weak D match, TRBD2 (5 bases). This CDR3 contains 16 residues. CDR1 is SEHNR, CDR2 FQNEAQ, per germline (reference sequence). The chain's CDR3 is CSSSLDEWTVTYEQYF. DNA of the CDR3: TGTTCCAGCAGCTTAGATGAATGGACTGTGACCTACGAGCAGTACTTC.

This chain links TRBV11-3 with TRBJ1-5, with 9 nucleotides matching TRBD1. This CDR3 is 14 amino acids long. CDR1 is SGHNT, CDR2 YENEEA, per germline. The junction had 5 bases not matched to a gene; V was cut back by 5 bases and J by 6 bases. CDR3 sequence: CASSVGQGSQPQHF. The CDR3 DNA sequence: TGTGCCAGCAGCGTCGGACAGGGGAGTCAGCCCCAGCATTTT.

The chain couples TRBV2 to TRBJ2-3, with 14 positions matching TRBD2. Germline loops: CDR1 SNHLY, CDR2 FYNNEI. Losses at the gene ends were 3 bases for V and 9 bases for J; bases not matched to a gene: 2. The CDR3 is 14 residues long. CDR3 bases: TGTGCCAGCAGTGAGCGGACTAGCGGGAGGACGCAGTATTTT. It specifies CASSERTSGRTQYF.

This clone has more than one count but fewer than ten. The chain joins TRBV12-5 to TRBJ1-2; possibly TRBD1 for D (6 bases). CDR3 size: 14 residues. The germline V gene encodes CDR1 LGHNT and CDR2 FRNRAP. Trimming took 1 base from V and 0 from J, leaving 6 bases between them. CDR3: CASGLGTANYGYTF. Here the CDR3 DNA reads TGTGCTAGTGGTTTGGGGACAGCTAACTATGGCTACACCTTC.

The chain recombines TRBV6-7 with TRBJ1-5, with D possibly matching TRBD1 (6 bases). TRBV6-7 is an ORF, with its function uncertain. With 5 bases removed from V and 7 bases from J, the gap between germline ends came to 12 bases. The CDR3 is 13 amino acids. The CDR3 spells CASSEQGPQPQHF. As DNA, the CDR3 is TGTGCCAGCAGTGAACAGGGCCCCCAGCCCCAGCATTTT.

The chain employs TRBV19 and TRBJ2-7; 11 bases match TRBD2. V trimming: 6 bases; J trimming: 4 bases; junction bases outside the gene matches: 8. This CDR3 contains 15 residues. Germline V gives CDR1 LNHDA, CDR2 SQIVND (reference sequence). CDR3 coding DNA: TGTGCCAGTAGCCCTCGAGTAGCGGGAGGGTACGAGCAGTACTTC. This encodes CASSPRVAGGYEQYF.

This rearrangement joins TRBV4-1 to TRBJ2-3; a possible D gene is TRBD2 (6 bases). CDR1 and CDR2 (germline): MGHRA, YSYEKL. The V gene lost 1 base and the J gene lost 2 bases, with 10 bases spanning the gap. The CDR3 length is 15 residues. The CDR3 loop reads CASSQGDWDTDTQYF. The CDR3 bases are TGCGCCAGCAGCCAAGGGGACTGGGACACAGATACGCAGTATTTT.

This clone was seen only once. The chain links TRBV30 to TRBJ1-5, with D possibly being TRBD1 (5 bases). V was cut by 3 bases and J by 1 base, with 25 bases left in between. The CDR3 spans 19 residues. Per the germline V gene, CDR1 is GTSNPN and CDR2 is SVGIG (reference sequence). CDR3 DNA: TGTGCCTGGAGCCCCAATCGGGGAGGGGATATTATGAGCAATCAGCCCCAGCATTTT. Translated, it gives CAWSPNRGGDIMSNQPQHF.

The rearrangement links TRBV4-1 to TRBJ2-2; possible D gene TRBD2, 5 bases. This CDR3 is 14 amino acids long. V gave up 4 bases and J gave up 4 bases, with 10 bases separating them. Looked up from germline, CDR1 is MGHRA and CDR2 is YSYEKL. The CDR3 DNA sequence: TGCGCCAGCAGCCCGAAGGAGGTCACCGGGGAGCTGTTTTTT. It is translated as CASSPKEVTGELFF.